The 7 T cell receptor beta chains below all came from one sample that was sequenced in a study of CD8+CD57+ T cells in acquired aplastic anemia. For sequencing, patients were chosen who had shown expansion of CD8+CD57+ cells by flow cytometry. Genomic DNA served as template for TCR beta VDJ and CDR3 profiling. MiXCR was run by TCRdb on the reads, yielding one entry per CDR3 protein. The table has about 160,000 distinct CDR3 sequences, 40% to 55% seen once. The sequencing input was sorted CD4+, CD8+, or CD8+CD57+ T cells (not recorded which) from PBMCs. The receptors were sampled from a human donor with aplastic anemia.

J is TRBJ1-1 and V is TRBV7-9; weak D call: TRBD1 (6 bases). Germline CDR1 and CDR2: SEHNR and FQNEAQ (reference sequence). V lost 7 bases to trimming and J lost 5 bases, with 17 bases between them. The CDR3 is made up of 14 amino acids. CDR3 loop: CASTEQGGGTEAFF. The CDR3 coding sequence is TGTGCCAGCACCGAACAGGGCGGGGGGACTGAAGCTTTCTTT.

This clonotype was detected ten times or more. The chain employs TRBV4-2 and TRBJ1-5; D call uncertain. Looked up from germline, CDR1 is LGHNA and CDR2 is YNFKEQ. V lost 0 bases and J 1 base, leaving 7 bases between the germline ends. CDR3 length equals 15 residues. The CDR3 nucleotides read TGTGCCAGCAGCCAAGACCCAGCCAGCAATCAGCCCCAGCATTTT. This gives the protein CASSQDPASNQPQHF.

This clonotype was seen only a few times. The rearrangement links TRBV2 to TRBJ2-5, with 7 positions matching TRBD1. CDR1 SNHLY and CDR2 FYNNEI come from the germline V gene. With 4 bases clipped from V and 6 bases from J, the junction kept 5 bases outside the gene matches. The CDR3 is made up of 13 amino acids. The CDR3 here is CASSGTGGQTQYF. CDR3 DNA: TGTGCCAGCAGTGGGACAGGCGGACAGACCCAGTACTTC.

This clonotype was observed once. As the CDR3 is not closed by the conserved phenylalanine or tryptophan, this likely results from a read error. The DNA is omitted, as the CDR3 cannot be located on it reliably, and the CDR3 follows TCRdb's listing. This chain links TRBV20-1 with TRBJ2-7; the table's D call TRBD1 went unverified against the DNA. The CDR3 is made up of 13 amino acids, end residues included. The V gene's germline CDR1 is DFQATT and CDR2 SNEGSKA (reference sequence). The CDR3 reads CSASSSGTTRPAC.

This clonotype was picked up a small number of times. The J gene is TRBJ2-3, the V gene TRBV11-1, with D tentatively TRBD2 (5 bases). V lost 6 bases, J lost 5 bases, and 18 bases lay in between. There are 15 residues in the CDR3. Germline values: CDR1 SGHAT, CDR2 FQDESV (reference sequence). Here the CDR3 reads CASRSKLRVGDTQYF. CDR3 bases: TGTGCCAGCAGATCAAAGCTGAGGGTCGGAGATACGCAGTATTTT.

This clonotype appeared many times. This sequence joins TRBV19 and TRBJ2-2; D perhaps matches TRBD2 (6 bases). Germline V gene sequence: CDR1 LNHDA, CDR2 SQIVND (reference sequence). This CDR3 contains 14 residues. Between the trimmed V and J ends, which lost 3 bases and 4 bases, there was a span of 9 bases. This chain's CDR3 is CASSIQGLTGELFF. CDR3 in DNA: TGTGCCAGTAGTATCCAGGGACTCACCGGGGAGCTGTTTTTT.

The chain has TRBV10-3 and TRBJ2-3; 9 bases agree with TRBD2. Germline CDR1 and CDR2: ENHRY and SYGVKD. This CDR3 spans 16 amino acids. Trimming removed 0 bases from V and 3 bases from J; junction bases left unmatched: 4. Written as DNA, the CDR3 is TGTGCCATCAGTGAGTCTATAACTAGCGGGACAGATACGCAGTATTTT. The encoded protein is CAISESITSGTDTQYF.